These 18 T cell receptor beta chains were sequenced from one sample in a study of somatic mutations in cytotoxic T cells in rheumatoid arthritis. TCRdb's table, derived via immunoSEQ multiplex PCR, lists solely in-frame clones and lacks some. The sample records fewer than 14,000 clones, 65% to 80% being singletons. Source material: CD8+ T cells sorted from blood. The receptor set was obtained from an adult with rheumatoid arthritis.

This clone has only a few counts. The chain is built from TRBV5-6 and TRBJ1-1; no reliable D call. CDR3 size: 16 residues. The germline V gene has CDR1 SGHDT and CDR2 YYEEEE. V lost 4 bases to trimming and J lost 8 bases, with 24 bases between them. The CDR3 loop is CASSRSLLNVWEEAFF. The CDR3 region has the DNA TGTGCCAGCAGCCGAAGCCTCCTAAACGTTTGGGAAGAAGCTTTCTTT.

The chain employs TRBV28 and TRBJ2-4; D is tentatively TRBD1 or TRBD2 (6 bases each). Trimming took off 2 bases at V and 0 bases at J, with 14 bases between the two ends. CDR3 length: 17 amino acids. Germline V lookup: CDR1 MDHEN, CDR2 SYDVKM. In DNA, the CDR3 is TGTGCCAGCAGTTTACCCCGGGGGCGGCTAGCCAAAAACATTCAGTACTTC. This translates into CASSLPRGRLAKNIQYF.

The table lists this clone with a count of one. The chain employs TRBV2 and TRBJ2-7; TRBD1 matches 10 bases. In germline, CDR1 is SNHLY, CDR2 FYNNEI. The CDR3 sequence is 16 residues long. This CDR3 is CPPLIRDRGSPLEQYF. CDR3 DNA sequence: TGTCCTCCTTTAATCCGGGACAGGGGATCTCCACTCGAGCAGTACTTC.

J is TRBJ2-3 and V is TRBV7-3, with D maybe TRBD1 (6 bases). CDR1 is SGHTA, CDR2 FQGTGA, per germline. CDR3 length: 15 amino acids. V was pared by 2 bases and J by 4 bases, with 13 bases between. CDR3 in amino acids: CASSLVGARADTQYF. CDR3 DNA: TGTGCCAGCAGCTTAGTGGGGGCACGAGCAGATACGCAGTATTTT.

V usage is TRBV11-2 and J usage is TRBJ2-3, with 15 bases aligning to TRBD2. J lost 3 bases, V lost 5 bases, and 9 bases had no gene match. Germline CDR1 is SGHAT and CDR2 is FQNNGV. The CDR3 is 18 residues long. The CDR3 sequence is CASSPGLAGGPRTDTQYF. CDR3 in DNA: TGTGCCAGCAGCCCCGGACTAGCGGGGGGGCCCAGGACAGATACGCAGTATTTT.

This clone is classed as large. V is TRBV5-6 and J is TRBJ2-1; 9 positions match TRBD2. CDR3 length: 15 amino acids. Per germline, CDR1 SGHDT and CDR2 YYEEEE. Trimming at V came to 3 bases and at J to 6 bases, leaving 7 bases not matched to a gene. For the CDR3, the DNA is TGTGCCAGCAGCTCGGACCTAGCGGGGTTCAATGAGCAGTTCTTC. The encoded protein is CASSSDLAGFNEQFF.

CDR3: CASSQDNQNYSPLHF. The CDR3 DNA reads TGCGCCAGCAGCCAAGATAACCAAAATTACTCACCCCTCCACTTT. The chain couples TRBV4-1 to TRBJ1-6; D is ambiguous. This CDR3 comprises 15 residues. The germline V gene has CDR1 MGHRA and CDR2 YSYEKL. The germline V and J ends were trimmed by 0 bases and 10 bases, with 13 bases remaining between them.

The genes are TRBV6-1 and TRBJ1-1; the match to TRBD1 covers 8 bases. Trimming took 11 bases from V and 1 from J; bases not matched to a gene: 6. The CDR3 runs 13 residues. Germline-derived CDR1 and CDR2 are MNHNS and SASEGT. CDR3 sequence (DNA): TGTGCCGGACAGGGTTGGGCGAACACTGAAGCTTTCTTT. It encodes CAGQGWANTEAFF.

This chain uses TRBV6-5 with TRBJ2-3; D uncertain. Trimming removed 0 bases from V and 1 base from J, with 5 bases in between. Per the germline V gene, CDR1 is MNHEY and CDR2 is SVGAGI. CDR3 length: 14 residues. The CDR3 region is CASSYSPGTDTQYF. The CDR3 DNA follows: TGTGCCAGCAGTTACTCTCCGGGCACAGATACGCAGTATTTT.

The chain couples TRBV5-1 to TRBJ1-1, with a possible D match to TRBD1 (5 bases). Germline V gives CDR1 SGHRS, CDR2 YFSETQ. With 1 base removed from V and 5 bases from J, the gap between germline ends came to 18 bases. The CDR3 spans 16 residues. Here the CDR3 DNA reads TGCGCCAGCAGCTTGAGCCCGGGGCACGGTCGAACTGAAGCTTTCTTT. This gives the protein CASSLSPGHGRTEAFF. Using reference TRBV5-1 and TRBJ1-1 for the parts outside the CDR3, the full variable domain is KAGVTQTPRYLIKTRGQQVTLSCSPISGHRSVSWYQQTPGQGLQFLFEYFSETQRNKGNFPGRFSGRQFSNSRSEMNVSTLELGDSALYLCASSLSPGHGRTEAFFGQGTRLTVV.

The chain employs TRBV13 and TRBJ2-7, with D perhaps matching TRBD2 (5 bases). Germline CDR1 and CDR2: PRHDT and FYEKMQ (reference sequence). CDR3 length: 16 residues. V was pared by 4 bases and J by 2 bases, with 18 bases between. The CDR3 sequence is CASSSPAGLSPYEQYF. In DNA, the CDR3 is TGTGCCAGCAGCTCCCCCGCAGGACTTTCACCCTACGAGCAGTACTTC.

The chain is built from TRBV7-9 and TRBJ1-1; D uncertain. The V and J ends lost 3 bases and 1 base respectively, with 6 bases between them. This CDR3 contains 13 residues. The germline gives CDR1 SEHNR, CDR2 FQNEAQ (reference sequence). CDR3 nucleotides: TGTGCCAGCAGCTTTAGGCAGAACACTGAAGCTTTCTTT. It codes for CASSFRQNTEAFF.

In nucleotides, the CDR3 is TGTGCCAGCAGCTCAGGGTACTCCCCGTACGAGCAGTACTTC. Its protein product is CASSSGYSPYEQYF. This chain joins TRBV5-6 and TRBJ2-7; perhaps TRBD1 as D (5 bases). This CDR3 has 14 amino acids. Trimming took 3 bases from V and 4 from J, leaving 14 bases between them. Germline V gene data show CDR1 as SGHDT and CDR2 as YYEEEE.

V gene TRBV9 combines with J gene TRBJ2-3; TRBD2 might be the D (7 bases). The CDR3 is 16 amino acids. The V gene lost 4 bases and the J gene lost 2 bases, with 17 bases spanning the gap. Germline V gives CDR1 SGDLS, CDR2 YYNGEE. CDR3 sequence reads: CASSPIMGGATDTQYF. In DNA, the CDR3 is TGTGCCAGCAGCCCTATCATGGGGGGGGCCACAGATACGCAGTATTTT.

The chain joins TRBV9 to TRBJ2-6; the D gene is possibly TRBD1 (5 bases). V was clipped by 0 bases and J by 3 bases, with 13 bases between them. Germline V CDR1 and CDR2: SGDLS, YYNGEE. The CDR3 totals 17 residues. This CDR3 is CASSVEGQGSGANVLTF. DNA of the CDR3: TGTGCCAGCAGCGTAGAAGGGCAGGGAAGTGGGGCCAACGTCCTGACTTTC.

V is TRBV6-4 and J is TRBJ2-1, with 14 bases matching TRBD2. The CDR3 loop spans 16 amino acids. With V trimmed by 2 bases and J by 8 bases, 5 bases remained unmatched. CDR1 and CDR2 (germline): MRHNA, SNTAGT. In DNA form, the CDR3 reads TGTGCCAGCAGTGACACCGGGACTAGCGGGGGTGATGAGCAGTTCTTC. This gives the protein CASSDTGTSGGDEQFF.

The rearrangement joins TRBV6-1 to TRBJ2-2; 9 bases align to TRBD2. Germline CDR1 is MNHNS and CDR2 is SASEGT. The CDR3 sequence is 17 residues long. Trimming cost V 2 bases and J 6 bases; bases outside gene matches: 10. CDR3 coding DNA: TGTGCCAGCAGTGAAAGGGCTGCGGGGGGGCTATCCGGGGAGCTGTTTTTT. Translating it yields CASSERAAGGLSGELFF.

V gene TRBV12-5 combines with J gene TRBJ2-5; 8 bases agree with TRBD2. The V and J ends lost 2 bases and 4 bases, in that order; junction bases with no gene match: 3. The germline gives CDR1 LGHNT, CDR2 FRNRAP. CDR3 length: 14 residues. CDR3 sequence reads: CASGLSGGGETQYF. DNA of the CDR3: TGTGCTAGTGGTTTGAGCGGGGGAGGAGAGACCCAGTACTTC.